These 17 T cell receptor beta chains were all obtained from the same sample, sequenced in a study of siplizumab effects on memory and regulatory T cells. The method was immunoSEQ multiplex PCR; TCRdb's version includes in-frame clones alone and lacks a portion of them. This sample has tens of thousands of clones, with about 90% found just once. What was sequenced was CD8+ T cells sorted from blood. All receptors derive from a human donor in good health.

The J gene is TRBJ2-7, the V gene TRBV27; D not resolved. Per the germline V gene, CDR1 is MNHEY and CDR2 is SMNVEV (reference sequence). CDR3 length: 14 residues. V lost 0 bases, J lost 0 bases, and 6 bases lay in between. The CDR3 nucleotides are TGTGCCAGCAGTTTATCCCCCGTCTCCTACGAGCAGTACTTC. Protein product: CASSLSPVSYEQYF.

This clone was observed once. This chain uses TRBV5-6 with TRBJ1-1; D might be TRBD1 (5 bases). Trimming removed 4 bases at V and 5 bases at J, with 15 bases between. Germline V lookup: CDR1 SGHDT, CDR2 YYEEEE. The CDR3 is 14 residues long. The CDR3 region has the DNA TGTGCCAGCAGCCCCGGACAAGGGTGGACTGAAGCTTTCTTT. Protein: CASSPGQGWTEAFF.

The rearrangement joins TRBV7-2 to TRBJ2-2; the D is unclear. CDR3 length: 14 residues. The germline CDR1 and CDR2 sequences are SGHTA and FQGNSA. V gave up 1 base and J gave up 3 bases, with 6 bases separating them. The CDR3 loop reads CASSLVEYTGELFF. For the CDR3, the DNA is TGTGCCAGCAGCTTAGTCGAGTACACCGGGGAGCTGTTTTTT.

The chain joins TRBV7-3 to TRBJ2-1; unclear D gene. Trimming shortened V by 1 base and J by 1 base, and 8 bases separated the two germline ends. From germline, CDR1 is SGHTA and CDR2 FQGTGA. The CDR3 covers 15 residues. The CDR3 bases are TGTGCCAGCAGCTTAAGTGTAGATTCCTACAATGAGCAGTTCTTC. Translation gives CASSLSVDSYNEQFF.

The chain joins TRBV7-2 to TRBJ2-3; TRBD2 might be the D (6 bases). This CDR3 comprises 18 residues. CDR1 and CDR2 from the germline V gene are SGHTA and FQGNSA. V shed 1 base and J shed 0 bases, with 17 bases lying between them. The CDR3 DNA follows: TGTGCCAGCAGCTTAGATTTCGTGACTAGTTTTAGCACAGATACGCAGTATTTT. Its protein product is CASSLDFVTSFSTDTQYF.

This CDR3 reads CSVSGDGGNTIYF. The CDR3 coding sequence is TGCAGCGTTTCAGGGGACGGTGGAAACACCATATATTTT. The rearrangement links TRBV29-1 to TRBJ1-3, with D tentatively TRBD1 (6 bases). V dropped 5 bases and J dropped 3 bases, with 11 bases sitting between them. CDR1 is SQVTM and CDR2 is ANQGSEA in the germline V gene. The CDR3 runs to 13 residues. The full variable domain, rest sourced from reference TRBV29-1 and TRBJ1-3, is SAVISQKPSRDICQRGTSLTIQCQVDSQVTMMFWYRQQPGQSLTLIATANQGSEATYESGFVIDKFPISRPNLTFSTLTVSNMSPEDSSIYLCSVSGDGGNTIYFGEGSWLTVV.

The chain employs TRBV7-9 and TRBJ2-7; TRBD2 aligns across 9 bases. The CDR3 contains 15 residues. The V gene end was trimmed by 6 bases and the J gene end by 1 base; junction bases not matched to a gene: 7. Germline loops: CDR1 SEHNR, CDR2 FQNEAQ (reference sequence). The CDR3 spells CASRSSGDTSYEQYF. CDR3 DNA sequence: TGTGCCAGCAGGTCTAGCGGGGATACTTCCTACGAGCAGTACTTC.

The rearrangement joins TRBV7-2 to TRBJ2-3; D is perhaps TRBD2 (6 bases). The CDR3 length is 15 residues. Looked up from germline, CDR1 is SGHTA and CDR2 is FQGNSA. The ends were cut back, 6 bases at V and 1 base at J, with 14 bases in the middle. The CDR3 sequence is CASRRSLARTDTQYF. The CDR3 region has the DNA TGTGCCAGCAGAAGATCCCTAGCGCGCACAGATACGCAGTATTTT.

The chain couples TRBV11-2 to TRBJ2-7, with D perhaps matching TRBD1 (5 bases). V shed 1 base and J shed 3 bases, with 13 bases lying between them. Germline V gene sequence: CDR1 SGHAT, CDR2 FQNNGV. The CDR3 totals 15 residues. The CDR3 sequence: CASSLGFSGNYEQYF. DNA of the CDR3: TGTGCCAGCAGCTTAGGTTTCTCAGGGAACTACGAGCAGTACTTC.

The chain is built from TRBV28 and TRBJ2-1; 9 nucleotides line up with TRBD2. The germline CDR1 and CDR2 sequences are MDHEN and SYDVKM. V was clipped by 6 bases and J by 9 bases; unmatched bases: 3. The CDR3 runs to 12 residues. The CDR3: CASRQREAEQFF. The DNA for the CDR3 is TGTGCCAGCAGACAGCGGGAGGCTGAGCAGTTCTTC.

The chain joins TRBV5-4 to TRBJ2-7, with 9 bases that match TRBD1. V lost 4 bases and J lost 5; bases outside the gene matches: 10. CDR1 and CDR2 from the germline V gene are SGHNT and YYREEE (reference sequence). The CDR3 loop spans 15 amino acids. CDR3 in DNA: TGTGCCAGCAGCGCCTACCGGGACAGGGTCGACGAGCAGTACTTC. Amino acid sequence: CASSAYRDRVDEQYF.

The chain employs TRBV13 and TRBJ2-7, with D uncertain. This CDR3 has 15 residues. Germline CDR1 is PRHDT and CDR2 is FYEKMQ (reference sequence). The ends were cut back, 2 bases at V and 5 bases at J, with 16 bases in the middle. In DNA, the CDR3 is TGTGCCAGCAGCTTACGAGAGGCTTTGGGCCACGAGCAGTACTTC. Translation gives CASSLREALGHEQYF.

The rearrangement joins TRBV27 to TRBJ1-1; the match to TRBD1 covers 9 bases. Germline-derived CDR1 and CDR2 are MNHEY and SMNVEV (reference sequence). The CDR3 length is 14 residues. V was pared by 4 bases and J by 1 base, with 1 base of the junction left unmatched. CDR3 sequence (DNA): TGTGCCAGCAGTTGGACAGGGGAGAACACTGAAGCTTTCTTT. Its translation: CASSWTGENTEAFF.

V is TRBV14 and J is TRBJ2-7, with 11 positions matching TRBD2. J lost 3 bases, V lost 0 bases, and 7 bases had no gene match. The CDR3 totals 17 residues. Germline V gene lookup returns CDR1 SGHDN and CDR2 FVKESK. The CDR3 DNA sequence: TGTGCCAGCAGCCAAGATTGGGAACTAGCGGGAGACTACGAGCAGTACTTC. Its translation: CASSQDWELAGDYEQYF.

In the case of this clone: Distinct nucleotide sequences in the sample also encode this CDR3. V and J are TRBV27 and TRBJ2-1; 9 bases agree with TRBD2. CDR1 and CDR2 from the germline V gene are MNHEY and SMNVEV (reference sequence). CDR3 length: 16 amino acids. V lost 4 bases to trimming and J lost 5 bases; unmatched junction nucleotides: 9. DNA of the CDR3: TGTGCCAGCAGTTCCTTGCTAGCGGGGATCGACAATGAGCAGTTCTTC. It is translated as CASSSLLAGIDNEQFF.

The genes are TRBV5-4 and TRBJ2-7, with 7 bases fitting TRBD2. V gave up 3 bases and J gave up 6 bases; unmatched junction bases: 6. Germline V lookup: CDR1 SGHNT, CDR2 YYREEE (reference sequence). This CDR3 comprises 13 residues. The CDR3 nucleotides read TGTGCCAGCAGCTCCTGGACGGGGGGCGAGCAGTACTTC. This codes for CASSSWTGGEQYF.

The rearrangement uses TRBV7-9 and TRBJ2-2; TRBD2 matches at 7 bases. CDR3 size: 17 residues. Trimming cost V 6 bases and J 4 bases; bases outside gene matches: 14. The V gene's germline CDR1 is SEHNR and CDR2 FQNEAQ (reference sequence). In DNA form, the CDR3 reads TGTGCCAGCAGTCCGCGCGGCGGGAGTATGAGCACCGGGGAGCTGTTTTTT. Protein product: CASSPRGGSMSTGELFF.